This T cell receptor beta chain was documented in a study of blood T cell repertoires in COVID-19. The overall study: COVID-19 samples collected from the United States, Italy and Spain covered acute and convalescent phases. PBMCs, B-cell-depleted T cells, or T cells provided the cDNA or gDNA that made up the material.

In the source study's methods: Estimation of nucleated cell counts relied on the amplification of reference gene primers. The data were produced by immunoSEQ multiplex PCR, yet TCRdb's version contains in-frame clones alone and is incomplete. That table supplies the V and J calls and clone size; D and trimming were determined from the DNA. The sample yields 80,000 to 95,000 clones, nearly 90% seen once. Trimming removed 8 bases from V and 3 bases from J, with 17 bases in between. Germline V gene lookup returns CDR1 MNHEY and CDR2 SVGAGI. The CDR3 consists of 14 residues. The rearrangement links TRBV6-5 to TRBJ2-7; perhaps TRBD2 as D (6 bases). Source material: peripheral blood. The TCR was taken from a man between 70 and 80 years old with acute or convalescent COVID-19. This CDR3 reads CASQAMEGSYEQYF. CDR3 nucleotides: TGTGCCAGCCAAGCTATGGAGGGTAGCTACGAGCAGTACTTC.